This passage covers 7 T cell receptor beta chains from one sample sequenced in a study of blood T cell repertoires in COVID-19. Only in-frame clones appear in the TCRdb table, and some are missing; sequencing was by immunoSEQ multiplex PCR. This sample yields 300,000 to 400,000 clones, of which about nine tenths are seen a single time; 5.5% to 7.5% belongs to the top ten. The sample taken for sequencing was peripheral blood. The origin of the receptors is a woman in her 70s with COVID-19, enrolled during active disease.

Concerning this clone: The sample contains more than one DNA sequence encoding this CDR3. This chain joins TRBV5-1 and TRBJ1-2; D is perhaps TRBD1 (5 bases). V gave up 4 bases and J gave up 2 bases, with 9 bases separating them. The CDR3 runs to 13 residues. Germline V gene data show CDR1 as SGHRS and CDR2 as YFSETQ. CDR3 sequence (DNA): TGCGCCAGCAGCCCGACAGTGAACTATGGCTACACCTTC. As protein: CASSPTVNYGYTF. Together with reference TRBV5-1 and TRBJ1-2, the CDR3 gives the full variable domain: KAGVTQTPRYLIKTRGQQVTLSCSPISGHRSVSWYQQTPGQGLQFLFEYFSETQRNKGNFPGRFSGRQFSNSRSEMNVSTLELGDSALYLCASSPTVNYGYTFGSGTRLTVV.

The rearrangement joins TRBV9 to TRBJ2-5, with D perhaps matching TRBD1 (6 bases). The CDR3 contains 14 residues. The V and J ends lost 2 bases and 2 bases respectively, with 10 bases between them. The germline V gene encodes CDR1 SGDLS and CDR2 YYNGEE. The CDR3 DNA follows: TGTGCCAGCAGCGTGGACAGAGAACAAGAGACCCAGTACTTC. Its protein is CASSVDREQETQYF.

This chain joins TRBV6-1 and TRBJ1-1, with D maybe TRBD1 (6 bases). CDR1 and CDR2 from the germline V gene are MNHNS and SASEGT. The V end lost 2 bases, the J end lost 8 bases, and 6 bases lay between the germline ends. The CDR3 runs 11 residues. The CDR3 DNA sequence: TGTGCCAGCAGTGAAACAGGGGAAGCTTTCTTT. The encoded protein is CASSETGEAFF.

The chain recombines TRBV7-9 with TRBJ1-2; D is possibly TRBD1 (5 bases). This CDR3 spans 15 amino acids. The V gene lost 0 bases and the J gene lost 1 base, with 9 bases spanning the gap. In germline, CDR1 is SEHNR, CDR2 FQNEAQ (reference sequence). For the CDR3, the DNA is TGTGCCAGCAGCTTAGCGGCAGGGTTTAACTATGGCTACACCTTC. As protein: CASSLAAGFNYGYTF.

The chain combines TRBV4-3 with TRBJ1-6; no clear D gene. The CDR3 runs 17 residues. With 0 bases removed from V and 0 bases from J, the gap between germline ends came to 9 bases. CDR1 is LGHNA and CDR2 is YSLEER in the germline V gene. The CDR3 DNA follows: TGCGCCAGCAGCCAAGACAGGAAGGCCTCCTATAATTCACCCCTCCACTTT. It is translated as CASSQDRKASYNSPLHF.

V gene TRBV24-1 combines with J gene TRBJ1-5, with D perhaps TRBD1 (5 bases). Trimming pared 3 bases from V and 7 bases from J, leaving 15 bases between. There are 15 residues in the CDR3. Germline V gene data show CDR1 as KGHDR and CDR2 as SFDVKD. CDR3 sequence: CATSDRARDTQPQHF. Here the CDR3 DNA reads TGTGCCACCAGTGATAGGGCCAGGGATACACAGCCCCAGCATTTT.

A note on this clone: Other DNA sequences within the sample encode an identical CDR3. This chain connects TRBV27 to TRBJ1-5; D is unclear. This CDR3 has 13 amino acids. CDR1 MNHEY and CDR2 SMNVEV come from the germline V gene (reference sequence). V shed 5 bases and J shed 2 bases, with 7 bases lying between them. The CDR3 loop is CASSPTGNQPQHF. CDR3 coding DNA: TGTGCCAGCAGTCCAACGGGCAATCAGCCCCAGCATTTT.